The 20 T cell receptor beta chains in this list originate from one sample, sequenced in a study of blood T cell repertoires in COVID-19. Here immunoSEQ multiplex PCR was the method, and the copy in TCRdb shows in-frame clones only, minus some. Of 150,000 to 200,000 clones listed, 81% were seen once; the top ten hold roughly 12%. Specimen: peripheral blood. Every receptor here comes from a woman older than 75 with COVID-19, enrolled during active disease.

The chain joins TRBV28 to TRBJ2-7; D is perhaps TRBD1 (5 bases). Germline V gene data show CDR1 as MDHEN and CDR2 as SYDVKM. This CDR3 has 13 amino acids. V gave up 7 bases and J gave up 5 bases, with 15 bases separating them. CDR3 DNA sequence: TGTGCCAGCATTGGTGCAGGGTTGAACGAGCAGTACTTC. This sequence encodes CASIGAGLNEQYF.

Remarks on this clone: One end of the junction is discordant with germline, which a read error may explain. CDR3 sequence: CASSSDRGYSSPLHF. The CDR3 DNA follows: TGTGCCAGCAGCTCAGACAGGGGGTATAGTTCACCCCTCCACTTT. The rearrangement uses TRBV27 and TRBJ1-6; 9 positions agree with TRBD1. The CDR3 consists of 15 residues. In germline, CDR1 is MNHEY, CDR2 SMNVEV (reference sequence).

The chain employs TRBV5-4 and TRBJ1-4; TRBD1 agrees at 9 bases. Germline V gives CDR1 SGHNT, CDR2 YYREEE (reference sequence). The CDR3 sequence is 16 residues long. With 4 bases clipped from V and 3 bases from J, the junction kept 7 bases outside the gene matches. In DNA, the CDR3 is TGTGCCAGCAGCCTGATTACAGGGGGCCCTAATGAAAAACTGTTTTTT. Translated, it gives CASSLITGGPNEKLFF.

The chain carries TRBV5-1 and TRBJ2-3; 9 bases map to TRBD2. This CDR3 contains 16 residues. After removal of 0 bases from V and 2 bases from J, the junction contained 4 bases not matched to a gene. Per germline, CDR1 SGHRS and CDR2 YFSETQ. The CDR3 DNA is TGCGCCAGCAGCTTGGGAGCGGGGGGTCACACAGATACGCAGTATTTT. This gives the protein CASSLGAGGHTDTQYF.

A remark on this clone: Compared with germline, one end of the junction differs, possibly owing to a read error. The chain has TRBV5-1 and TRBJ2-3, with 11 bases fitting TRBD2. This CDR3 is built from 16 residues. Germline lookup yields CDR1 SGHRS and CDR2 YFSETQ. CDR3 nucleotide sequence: TGCGCCAGCACCTTGGTGGTAGCGGGAGGGGCAGATACGCAGTATTTT. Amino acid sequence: CASTLVVAGGADTQYF.

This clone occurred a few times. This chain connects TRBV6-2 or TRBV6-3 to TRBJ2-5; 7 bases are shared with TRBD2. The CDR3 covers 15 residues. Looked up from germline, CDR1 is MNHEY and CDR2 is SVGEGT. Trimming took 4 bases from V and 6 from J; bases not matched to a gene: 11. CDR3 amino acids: CASSFGGMPGQTQYF. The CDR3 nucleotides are TGTGCCAGCAGTTTCGGGGGGATGCCTGGGCAGACCCAGTACTTC.

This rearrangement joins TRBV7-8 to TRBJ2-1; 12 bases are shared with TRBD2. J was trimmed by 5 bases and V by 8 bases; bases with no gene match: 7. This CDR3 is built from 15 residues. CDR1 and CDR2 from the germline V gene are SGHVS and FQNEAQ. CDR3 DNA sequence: TGTGCCAGCGCAAGGACTAGCGGGACTGACAATGAGCAGTTCTTC. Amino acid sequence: CASARTSGTDNEQFF.

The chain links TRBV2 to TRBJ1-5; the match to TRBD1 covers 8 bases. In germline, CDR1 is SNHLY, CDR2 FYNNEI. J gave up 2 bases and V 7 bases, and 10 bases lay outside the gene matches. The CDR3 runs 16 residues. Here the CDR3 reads CASNLQGAWGNQPQHF. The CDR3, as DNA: TGTGCCAGCAATCTCCAGGGGGCTTGGGGCAATCAGCCCCAGCATTTT. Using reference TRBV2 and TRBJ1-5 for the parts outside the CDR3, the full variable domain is EPEVTQTPSHQVTQMGQEVILRCVPISNHLYFYWYRQILGQKVEFLVSFYNNEISEKSEIFDDQFSVERPDGSNFTLKIRSTKLEDSAMYFCASNLQGAWGNQPQHFGDGTRLSIL.

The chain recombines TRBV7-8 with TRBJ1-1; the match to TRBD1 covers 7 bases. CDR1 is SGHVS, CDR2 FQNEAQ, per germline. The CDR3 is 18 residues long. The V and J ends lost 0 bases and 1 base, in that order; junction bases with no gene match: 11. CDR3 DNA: TGTGCCAGCAGCTTAGCCCCAAGCAGGAGACAGGGGAACACTGAAGCTTTCTTT. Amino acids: CASSLAPSRRQGNTEAFF. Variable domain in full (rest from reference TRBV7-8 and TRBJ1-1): GAGVSQSPRYKVAKRGQDVALRCDPISGHVSLFWYQQALGQGPEFLTYFQNEAQLDKSGLPSDRFFAERPEGSVSTLKIQRTQQEDSAVYLCASSLAPSRRQGNTEAFFGQGTRLTVV.

CDR3 loop: CASSLTAGRTEAFF. The DNA of the CDR3 is TGTGCCAGCAGCTTGACGGCAGGGCGGACTGAAGCTTTCTTT. J is TRBJ1-1 and V is TRBV5-8; weak D call: TRBD1 (5 bases). There are 14 residues in the CDR3. V was trimmed by 1 base and J by 5 bases, leaving 12 bases between them. The germline gives CDR1 SGHTS, CDR2 YDEGEE.

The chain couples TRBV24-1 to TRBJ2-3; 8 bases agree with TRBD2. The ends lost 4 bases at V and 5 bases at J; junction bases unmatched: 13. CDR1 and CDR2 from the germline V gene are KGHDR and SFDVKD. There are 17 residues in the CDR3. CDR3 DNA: TGTGCCACCAGTGACCCGTTGGCTCTTCGGGGGGGAGATACGCAGTATTTT. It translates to CATSDPLALRGGDTQYF.

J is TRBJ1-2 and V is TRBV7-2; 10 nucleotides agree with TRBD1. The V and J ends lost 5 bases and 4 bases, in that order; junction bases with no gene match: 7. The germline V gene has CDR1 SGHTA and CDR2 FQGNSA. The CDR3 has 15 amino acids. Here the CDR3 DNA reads TGTGCCAGCAGCCCCCGACAGGGGGCTGCCTATGGCTACACCTTC. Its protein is CASSPRQGAAYGYTF.

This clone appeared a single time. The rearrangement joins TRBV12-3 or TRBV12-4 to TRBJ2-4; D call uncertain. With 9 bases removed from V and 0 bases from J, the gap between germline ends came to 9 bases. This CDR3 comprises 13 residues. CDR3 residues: CASGPLAKNIQYF. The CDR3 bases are TGTGCCAGTGGGCCCCTAGCCAAAAACATTCAGTACTTC.

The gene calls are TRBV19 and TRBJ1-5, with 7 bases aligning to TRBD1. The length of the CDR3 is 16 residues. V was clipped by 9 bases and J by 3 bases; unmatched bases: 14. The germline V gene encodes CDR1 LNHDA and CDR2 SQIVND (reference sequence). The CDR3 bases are TGTGCCAGCTCCTCGGCAGTGGGGACAGACAATCAGCCCCAGCATTTT. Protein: CASSSAVGTDNQPQHF.

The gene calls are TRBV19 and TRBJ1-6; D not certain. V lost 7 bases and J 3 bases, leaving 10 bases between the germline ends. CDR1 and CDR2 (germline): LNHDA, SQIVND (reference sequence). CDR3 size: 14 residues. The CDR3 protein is CASMGSHYNSPLHF. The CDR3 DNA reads TGTGCCAGTATGGGGAGTCACTATAATTCACCCCTCCACTTT.

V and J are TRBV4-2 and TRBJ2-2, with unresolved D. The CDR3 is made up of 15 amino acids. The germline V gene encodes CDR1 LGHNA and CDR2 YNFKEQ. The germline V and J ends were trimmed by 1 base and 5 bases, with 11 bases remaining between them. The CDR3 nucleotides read TGTGCCAGCAGCCAAGTGTGGTCCGGTACCGGGGAGCTGTTTTTT. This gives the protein CASSQVWSGTGELFF.

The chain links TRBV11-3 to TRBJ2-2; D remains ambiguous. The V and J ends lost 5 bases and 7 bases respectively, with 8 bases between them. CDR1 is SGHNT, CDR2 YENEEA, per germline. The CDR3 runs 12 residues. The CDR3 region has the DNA TGTGCCAGCAGCCCCTTGAGCGGGGAGCTGTTTTTT. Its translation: CASSPLSGELFF.

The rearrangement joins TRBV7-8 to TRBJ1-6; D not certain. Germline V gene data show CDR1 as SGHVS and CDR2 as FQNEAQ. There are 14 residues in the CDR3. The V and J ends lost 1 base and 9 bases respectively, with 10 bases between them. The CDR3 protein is CASSLVQVASPLHF. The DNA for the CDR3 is TGTGCCAGCAGCTTAGTGCAGGTGGCTTCACCCCTCCACTTT.

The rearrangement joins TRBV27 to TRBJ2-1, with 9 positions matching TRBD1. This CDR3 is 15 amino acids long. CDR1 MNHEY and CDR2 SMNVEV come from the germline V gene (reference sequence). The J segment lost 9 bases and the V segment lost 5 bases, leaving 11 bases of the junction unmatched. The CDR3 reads CASSIRTGVRGEQFF. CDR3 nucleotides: TGTGCCAGCAGTATCCGGACAGGGGTGCGCGGTGAGCAGTTCTTC.

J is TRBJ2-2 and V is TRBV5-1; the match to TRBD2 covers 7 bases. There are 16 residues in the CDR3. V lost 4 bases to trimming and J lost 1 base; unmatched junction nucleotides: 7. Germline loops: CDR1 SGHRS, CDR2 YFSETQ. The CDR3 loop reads CASSPASGLNTGELFF. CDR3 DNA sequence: TGCGCCAGCAGCCCGGCTAGCGGACTGAACACCGGGGAGCTGTTTTTT.